The present T cell receptor (beta chain) was sequenced within a study of T cells after yellow fever vaccination. Deletions cut 6 bases from V and 0 bases from J, with 14 bases between. In germline, CDR1 is SEHNR, CDR2 FQNEAQ (reference sequence). This CDR3 contains 15 residues. In TCRdb, the 5' RACE reads were re-called with MiXCR into one record per CDR3 protein. The table records more than 450,000 distinct CDR3 sequences, 21% of them present only once. V usage is TRBV7-9 and J usage is TRBJ1-2; the D gene is possibly TRBD1 (5 bases). The clonotype comes from a man between 18 and 35 years old who received the YFV17D yellow fever vaccine. Sequenced here: PBMCs, sampled about 21 days after the first yellow fever vaccination. Here the CDR3 DNA reads TGTGCCAGCAGACCGAGGACATACACTAACTATGGCTACACCTTC. As protein: CASRPRTYTNYGYTF.